This T cell receptor (beta chain) emerged from a study of vaccination effects on CD4 cells after COVID-19 (dated by TCRdb to 2021 to 2024). General notes on the study: Each participant received two doses of an mRNA SARS-CoV-2 vaccine, either BNT162b2 or mRNA-1273. SARS-CoV-2 spike-specific CD4+ TCR repertoires were compared before and after mRNA vaccination in COVID-19 convalescent patients and in infection-naive vaccine recipients. The full study included around nine COVID-19 convalescent patients and several SARS-CoV-2-naive healthy vaccine recipients. Cultures from other donors in the study were sequenced using the Oncomine TCR Beta short-read assay on an Illumina iSeq 100. General findings and caveats noted by the study authors: At late post-vaccination timepoints, both infection-induced and vaccine-induced clones showed marked clonal contraction, consistent with waning T cell responses. The study was limited by a small number of convalescent patients and lacked early post-infection timepoints. In healthy vaccine recipients, vaccine-induced clones were almost all SARS-CoV-2 mono-reactive, with only 1 of 255 cross-reactive with common cold coronaviruses.

The library relied on the immunoSEQ multiplex PCR assay. DNA from the cultured, isolated CD4+ T cells was subjected to TCR beta CDR3 sequencing. Per the authors' processing: Non-productive TCR sequences were discarded, and reads were trimmed to the CDR3 region, with only CDR3s of 7 or more amino acids retained. Antigen-specific clonotypes were identified using the MANAFEST web app by comparison of expansion in peptide wells against reference cultures. To be called positive, a clone needed expansion at FDR<0.05 compared with the reference and with all other wells, an odds ratio greater than 5, and a frequency greater than 0.1% in two replicate wells. A clonotype was called cross-reactive if it was significantly expanded both in SARS-CoV-2 spike wells and in at least one common cold coronavirus spike condition. Using the stringdist R package, CDR3 similarity was measured by Levenshtein distance, and unrooted trees were constructed with ape in R 3.6.1. The immuneACCESS repertoire file appears here via TCRdb, limited to in-frame rearrangements. These files lack a portion of the clones; in checked studies, under half of the deficit traces to unresolved V genes, and the cause of the others is not known. The V and J calls and clone size are taken from that table; D and trimming were inferred from the DNA. The sample data list about 41,000 clones, and under 70% of these were observed just once. In total, the top ten clones hold 26% of the sample.

In the ViraFEST assay, PBMC were stimulated with viral peptide pools, and antigen-specific CD4+ T cell clonotypes were then identified by expansion using TCR sequencing. After about 9 days of culture, CD4+ T cells were isolated with the EasySep CD4+ T cell isolation kit. None of the healthy vaccine recipients had a prior SARS-CoV-2 infection, which was confirmed by nucleocapsid antibody tests that came back negative both before and after vaccination. Roughly 2.1 million PBMC per well were cultured in IMDM with around 5% human AB serum, 10 IU/ml IL-2 and gentamicin, plus 10 ug/ml peptides. On days 3 and 7, half of the culture medium was replaced with fresh IL-2-containing medium. Unless noted otherwise, every peptide stimulation condition was cultured in triplicate wells. Using Ficoll-Paque Plus gradient centrifugation, PBMC were separated from whole blood and then either used fresh or cryopreserved at -140C. Overlapping peptide pools spanned the spike proteins of SARS-CoV-2 and the common cold coronaviruses HCoV-NL63, HCoV-OC43 and HCoV-229E. The QIAamp micro DNA kit was used to extract genomic DNA from the cultured CD4+ T cells.

Per the germline V gene, SGDLS is the CDR1 and YYNGEE is the CDR2. The CDR3 goes from the cysteine to the phenylalanine over 14 residues. Just CDR3 DNA is preserved here, 42 bases in frame from base 1. Trimming removed 0 bases from V and 2 bases from J, leaving 9 bases between the germline ends. To note about this clone: The clone's antigen remains unknown. No base quality values were provided; no much bigger clone lies one nucleotide off.

The sequences come from CD4+ T cells from PBMCs cultured with HCoV-OC43 spike peptides, collected before COVID-19 vaccination. In the paper's terms, the cell subset or site label means: HCoV-OC43 spike overlapping peptide pool stimulation. The rearrangement combines TRBV9 with TRBJ2-7, with the D segment possibly TRBD1 or TRBD2, each aligning over 5 bases. The TCR sequence derives from a human donor who received a COVID-19 vaccine. DNA sequence: TGTGCCAGCAGCGTAGGGGACGTACCCTACGAGCAGTACTTC. This sequence encodes CASSVGDVPYEQYF. This CDR3, with the reference TRBV9 and TRBJ2-7 proteins standing in past its ends, gives the full variable domain DSGVTQTPKHLITATGQRVTLRCSPRSGDLSVYWYQQSLDQGLQFLIQYYNGEERAKGNILERFSAQQFPDLHSELNLSSLELGDSALYFCASSVGDVPYEQYFGPGTRLTVT.